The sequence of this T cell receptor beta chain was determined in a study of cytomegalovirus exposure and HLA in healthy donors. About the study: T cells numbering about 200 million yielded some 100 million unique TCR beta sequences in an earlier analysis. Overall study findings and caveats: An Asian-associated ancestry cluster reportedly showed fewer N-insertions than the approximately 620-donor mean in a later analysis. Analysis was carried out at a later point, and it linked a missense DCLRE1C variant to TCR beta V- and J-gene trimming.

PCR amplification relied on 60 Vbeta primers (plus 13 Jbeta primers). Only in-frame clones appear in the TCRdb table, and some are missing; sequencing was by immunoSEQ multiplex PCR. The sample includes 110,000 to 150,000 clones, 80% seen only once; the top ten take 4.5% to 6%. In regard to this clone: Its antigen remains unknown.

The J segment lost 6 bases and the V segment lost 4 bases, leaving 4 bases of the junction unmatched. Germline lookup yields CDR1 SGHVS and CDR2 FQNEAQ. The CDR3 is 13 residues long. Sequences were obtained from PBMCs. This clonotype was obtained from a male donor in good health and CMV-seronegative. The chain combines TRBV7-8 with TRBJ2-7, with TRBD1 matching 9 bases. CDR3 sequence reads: CASSYGQGSEQYF. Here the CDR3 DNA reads TGTGCCAGCAGCTACGGACAGGGGAGCGAGCAGTACTTC.